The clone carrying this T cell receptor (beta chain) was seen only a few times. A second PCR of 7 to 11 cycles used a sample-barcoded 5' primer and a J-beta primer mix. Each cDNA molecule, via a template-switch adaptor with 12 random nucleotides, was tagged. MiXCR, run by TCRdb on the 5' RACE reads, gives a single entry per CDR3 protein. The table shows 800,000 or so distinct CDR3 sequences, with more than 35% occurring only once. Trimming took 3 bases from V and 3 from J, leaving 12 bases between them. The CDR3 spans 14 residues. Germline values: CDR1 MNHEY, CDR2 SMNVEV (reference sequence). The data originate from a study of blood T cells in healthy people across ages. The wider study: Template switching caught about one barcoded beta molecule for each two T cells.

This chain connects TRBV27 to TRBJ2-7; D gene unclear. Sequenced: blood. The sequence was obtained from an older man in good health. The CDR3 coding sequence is TGTGCCAGCAGTTTTGGAAGGTTGAACTACGAGCAGTACTTC. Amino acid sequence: CASSFGRLNYEQYF.